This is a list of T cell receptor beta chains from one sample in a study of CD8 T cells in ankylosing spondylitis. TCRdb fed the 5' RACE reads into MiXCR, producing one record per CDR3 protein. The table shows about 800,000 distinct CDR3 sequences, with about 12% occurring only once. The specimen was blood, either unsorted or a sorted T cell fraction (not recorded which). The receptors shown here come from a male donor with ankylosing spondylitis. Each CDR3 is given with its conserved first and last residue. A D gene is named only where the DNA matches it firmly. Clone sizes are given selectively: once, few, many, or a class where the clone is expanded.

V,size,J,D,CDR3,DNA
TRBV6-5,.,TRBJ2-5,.,CASSYQLRETQYF,TGTGCCAGCAGTTACCAGTTACGGGAGACCCAGTACTTC
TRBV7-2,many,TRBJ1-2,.,CASSATVNYGYTF,TGTGCCAGCAGCGCGACAGTCAACTATGGCTACACCTTC
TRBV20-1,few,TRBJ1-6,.,CSASNRAINSPLHF,TGCAGTGCTAGTAACAGGGCGATTAATTCACCCCTCCACTTT
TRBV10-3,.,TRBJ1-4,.,CAISESPGEKLFF,TGTGCCATCAGTGAGTCTCCGGGTGAAAAACTGTTTTTT
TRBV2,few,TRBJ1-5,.,CASSSVQGFQPQHF,TGTGCCAGCAGTTCAGTTCAGGGGTTTCAGCCCCAGCATTTT
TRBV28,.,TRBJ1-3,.,CASGVVAGNTIYF,TGTGCCAGCGGCGTAGTGGCTGGAAACACCATATATTTT
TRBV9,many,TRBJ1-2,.,CASSLEGNSNYGYTF,TGTGCCAGCAGCCTCGAAGGGAACAGTAACTATGGCTACACCTTC
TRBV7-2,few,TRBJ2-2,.,CASSSTHRVFGELFF,TGTGCCAGCAGCTCCACTCACAGGGTATTCGGGGAGCTGTTTTTT
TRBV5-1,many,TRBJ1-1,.,CASSVGQPQTEAFF,TGCGCCAGCAGCGTAGGACAGCCCCAAACTGAAGCTTTCTTT
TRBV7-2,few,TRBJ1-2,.,CASSSSLWGLGYTF,TGTGCCAGCAGCTCCAGCCTGTGGGGGCTTGGCTACACCTTC
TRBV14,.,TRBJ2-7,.,CASSQGGRRYEQYF,TGTGCCAGCAGCCAAGGGGGTCGGAGGTACGAGCAGTACTTC
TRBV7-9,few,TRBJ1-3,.,CASSPSGAHGNTIYF,TGTGCCAGCAGCCCCTCCGGGGCCCACGGAAACACCATATATTTT
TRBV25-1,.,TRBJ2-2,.,CASSMTGPNTGELFF,TGTGCCAGCAGTATGACAGGCCCGAACACCGGGGAGCTGTTTTTT
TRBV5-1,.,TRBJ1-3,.,CASSAGTSEGNTIYF,TGCGCCAGCAGCGCCGGGACATCCGAAGGAAACACCATATATTTT
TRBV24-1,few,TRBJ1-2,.,CATSDLQNYGYTF,TGTGCCACCAGTGATTTGCAGAACTATGGCTACACCTTC
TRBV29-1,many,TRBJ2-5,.,CSVEADFQEETQYF,TGCAGCGTTGAAGCGGACTTCCAAGAAGAGACCCAGTACTTC
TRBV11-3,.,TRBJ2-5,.,CASSGGARETQYF,TGTGCCAGCAGCGGGGGGGCTCGGGAGACCCAGTACTTC
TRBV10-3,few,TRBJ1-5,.,CAISELGGDQPQHF,TGTGCCATCAGTGAGCTCGGTGGAGATCAGCCCCAGCATTTT
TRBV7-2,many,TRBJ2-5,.,CASSLRRQETQYF,TGTGCCAGCAGCTTACGTAGACAAGAGACCCAGTACTTC
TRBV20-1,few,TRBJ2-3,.,CSATGSGATDTQYF,TGCAGTGCTACAGGGAGTGGGGCCACAGATACGCAGTATTTT
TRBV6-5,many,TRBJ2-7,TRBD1,CASQTGAAYEQYF,TGTGCCAGCCAGACAGGGGCGGCCTACGAGCAGTACTTC
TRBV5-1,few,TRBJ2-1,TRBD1,CASSPMGQGVNEQFF,TGCGCCAGCAGCCCAATGGGACAGGGGGTCAATGAGCAGTTCTTC
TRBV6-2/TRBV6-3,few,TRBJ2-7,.,CASSYERPKWYEQYF,TGTGCCAGCAGTTACGAACGTCCGAAGTGGTACGAGCAGTACTTC
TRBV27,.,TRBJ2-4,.,CASSTTALAKNIQYF,TGTGCCAGCAGTACTACAGCGCTAGCCAAAAACATTCAGTACTTC
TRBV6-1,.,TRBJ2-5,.,CASKGDVYGETQYF,TGTGCCAGCAAGGGAGATGTGTATGGAGAGACCCAGTACTTC
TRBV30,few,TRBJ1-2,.,CACGLSGYTF,TGTGCCTGCGGGCTATCGGGCTACACCTTC
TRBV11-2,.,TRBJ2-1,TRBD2,CASSLGGGPVSGSSRYNEQFF,TGTGCCAGCAGCTTAGGGGGAGGGCCAGTTAGCGGGAGTTCTCGGTACAATGAGCAGTTCTTC
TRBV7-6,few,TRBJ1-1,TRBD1,CASSLVRTGVTEAFF,TGTGCCAGCAGCTTAGTGCGGACAGGGGTGACTGAAGCTTTCTTT
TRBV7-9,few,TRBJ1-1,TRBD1,CASSLAQGGMNTEAFF,TGTGCCAGCAGCTTAGCGCAGGGGGGGATGAACACTGAAGCTTTCTTT
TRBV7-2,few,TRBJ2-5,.,CASSFAERGTQYF,TGTGCCAGCAGCTTTGCGGAGAGGGGGACCCAGTACTTC
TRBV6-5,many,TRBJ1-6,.,CASSTRPASSYNSPLHF,TGTGCCAGCAGTACGCGACCCGCAAGCTCCTATAATTCACCCCTCCACTTT
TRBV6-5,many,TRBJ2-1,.,CASSLDGRALDYNEQFF,TGTGCCAGCAGTCTCGATGGACGGGCACTGGACTACAATGAGCAGTTCTTC
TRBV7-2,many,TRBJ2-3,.,CASIKTGDTQYF,TGTGCCAGCATCAAAACAGGGGATACGCAGTATTTT
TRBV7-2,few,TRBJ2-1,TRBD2,CASSLVRLAVYNEQFF,TGTGCCAGCAGCTTAGTTAGACTAGCGGTCTACAATGAGCAGTTCTTC
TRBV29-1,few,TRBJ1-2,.,CSVEDLSEGSPF,TGCAGCGTTGAAGACCTTTCTGAAGGTTCCCCCTTC
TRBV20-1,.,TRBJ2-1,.,CSARIPSINEQFF,TGCAGTGCTAGAATTCCTAGCATCAATGAGCAGTTCTTC
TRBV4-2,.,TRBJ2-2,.,CASSQDLIRTGELFF,TGTGCCAGCAGCCAAGATCTAATTAGGACCGGGGAGCTGTTTTTT
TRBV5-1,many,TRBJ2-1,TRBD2,CASGVAGASSYNEQFF,TGCGCCAGCGGAGTAGCGGGGGCAAGCTCCTACAATGAGCAGTTCTTC
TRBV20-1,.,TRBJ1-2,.,CSVPKTGRGGYTF,TGCAGTGTCCCGAAAACAGGGAGAGGTGGCTACACCTTC
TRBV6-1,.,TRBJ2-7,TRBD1,CASMGHPGGGEQYF,TGTGCCAGCATGGGGCACCCAGGGGGCGGCGAGCAGTACTTC
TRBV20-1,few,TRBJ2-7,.,CSAPAGTPIYEQYF,TGCAGTGCTCCCGCCGGGACTCCCATCTACGAGCAGTACTTC
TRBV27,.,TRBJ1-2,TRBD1,CASQAPGTGGSLGYTF,TGTGCCAGCCAGGCTCCCGGGACAGGGGGCAGTTTAGGCTACACCTTC
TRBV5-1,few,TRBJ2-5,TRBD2,CASSPGGAGVETQYF,TGCGCCAGCAGCCCGGGGGGAGCGGGAGTAGAGACCCAGTACTTC
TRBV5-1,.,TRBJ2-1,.,CASSWYYNEQFF,TGCGCCAGCAGCTGGTACTACAATGAGCAGTTCTTC
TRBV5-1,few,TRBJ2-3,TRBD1,CASRTGTGGRTQYF,TGCGCCAGCAGGACCGGGACAGGGGGACGGACGCAGTATTTT
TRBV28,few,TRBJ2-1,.,CASSQASNAGRYNEQFF,TGTGCCAGCAGTCAAGCGTCCAACGCAGGAAGGTACAATGAGCAGTTCTTC
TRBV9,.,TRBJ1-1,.,CASSVGRLNTEAFF,TGTGCCAGCAGCGTAGGACGCTTGAACACTGAAGCTTTCTTT
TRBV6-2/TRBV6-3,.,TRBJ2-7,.,CASTTHGDTVSYEQYF,TGTGCCAGCACTACCCACGGGGACACAGTCTCCTACGAGCAGTACTTC
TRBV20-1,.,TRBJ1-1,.,CSARIRGRAEAFF,TGCAGTGCTAGAATACGGGGGAGGGCTGAAGCTTTCTTT
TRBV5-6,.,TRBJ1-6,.,CASSFYRDGAPLHF,TGTGCCAGCAGCTTTTACAGGGATGGGGCACCCCTCCACTTT
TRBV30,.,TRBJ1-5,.,CATGFSGNQPQHF,TGTGCAACGGGGTTTTCGGGGAATCAGCCCCAGCATTTT
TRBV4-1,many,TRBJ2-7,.,CASSHGGPFYEQYF,TGCGCCAGCAGCCACGGGGGGCCGTTCTACGAGCAGTACTTC
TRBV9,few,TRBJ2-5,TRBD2,CASSVVAGGLETQYF,TGTGCCAGCAGCGTAGTAGCGGGGGGCTTAGAGACCCAGTACTTC
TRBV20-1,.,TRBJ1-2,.,CSASGVYGYTF,TGCAGTGCTAGCGGGGTTTATGGCTACACCTTC
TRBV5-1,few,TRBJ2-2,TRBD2,CASSPGTSGRRGELFF,TGCGCCAGCAGCCCTGGGACTAGCGGGAGGCGTGGGGAGCTGTTTTTT
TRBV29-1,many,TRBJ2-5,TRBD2,CSVTSDQETQYF,TGCAGCGTTACTAGCGACCAAGAGACCCAGTACTTC
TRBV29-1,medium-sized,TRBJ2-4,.,CSGMSGENIQYF,TGCAGCGGGATGTCGGGGGAAAACATTCAGTACTTC
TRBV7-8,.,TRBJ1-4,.,CASSFPRTTNEKLFF,TGTGCCAGCAGCTTCCCTCGAACAACTAATGAAAAACTGTTTTTT